The 32 T cell receptor beta chains presented below share a single source sample, sequenced in a study of OX40 agonist ivuxolimab in advanced cancers. The data were produced by immunoSEQ multiplex PCR, yet TCRdb's version contains in-frame clones alone and is incomplete. The sample lists approximately 50,000 clones; 65% to 85% were seen once. This sample comprised CD4+ or CD8+ T cells sorted from blood, obtained in a trial of the OX40 agonist ivuxolimab. These receptors originate from an adult with an advanced solid tumor such as melanoma, head and neck, liver or kidney cancer.

The chain combines TRBV7-6 with TRBJ2-5, with 8 bases lining up with TRBD2. With 1 base clipped from V and 7 bases from J, the junction kept 17 bases outside the gene matches. In germline, CDR1 is SGHVS, CDR2 FNYEAQ. The CDR3 totals 18 residues. Here the CDR3 DNA reads TGTGCCAGCAGCTTAGAAACGGGAGGGGGGGACCCTAGGGGGACCCAGTACTTC. Translated, it gives CASSLETGGGDPRGTQYF.

The sample holds a few counts of this clone. The genes are TRBV5-1 and TRBJ2-2; D is ambiguous. V lost 0 bases and J 4 bases, leaving 10 bases between the germline ends. The germline gives CDR1 SGHRS, CDR2 YFSETQ. The CDR3 loop spans 15 amino acids. CDR3 in amino acids: CASSLVQLSTGELFF. Here the CDR3 DNA reads TGCGCCAGCAGCTTGGTCCAGTTGAGCACCGGGGAGCTGTTTTTT.

The chain is built from TRBV28 and TRBJ2-1; D unclear. The CDR3 has 14 residues. V was shortened by 4 bases and J by 6 bases, with 13 bases between the two germline ends. Germline V gene lookup returns CDR1 MDHEN and CDR2 SYDVKM. The DNA for the CDR3 is TGTGCCAGCAGTTCCGCCTACCTCGGCAATGAGCAGTTCTTC. Translation gives CASSSAYLGNEQFF. The full variable domain, completed using reference TRBV28 and TRBJ2-1, is DVKVTQSSRYLVKRTGEKVFLECVQDMDHENMFWYRQDPGLGLRLIYFSYDVKMKEKGDIPEGYSVSREKKERFSLILESASTNQTSMYLCASSSAYLGNEQFFGPGTRLTVL.

The chain links TRBV28 to TRBJ2-1, with TRBD2 identical over 9 bases. Germline V gene sequence: CDR1 MDHEN, CDR2 SYDVKM. The CDR3 spans 13 residues. After removal of 6 bases from V and 5 bases from J, the junction contained 2 bases not matched to a gene. The DNA of the CDR3 is TGTGCCAGCAGGACTAGCGGAAACAATGAGCAGTTCTTC. Its protein is CASRTSGNNEQFF. Complete variable domain (other parts from reference TRBV28 and TRBJ2-1): DVKVTQSSRYLVKRTGEKVFLECVQDMDHENMFWYRQDPGLGLRLIYFSYDVKMKEKGDIPEGYSVSREKKERFSLILESASTNQTSMYLCASRTSGNNEQFFGPGTRLTVL.

The CDR3 spells CASSTKSLVGELFF. The CDR3 bases are TGTGCCAGCAGCACTAAAAGTCTGGTCGGGGAGCTGTTTTTT. J is TRBJ2-2 and V is TRBV21-1; TRBD2 was called by the table and not checked on the DNA. TRBV21-1 counts as a pseudogene. The CDR3 covers 14 residues.

The rearrangement joins TRBV27 to TRBJ2-7, with 7 bases aligning to TRBD2. The CDR3 runs 15 residues. Germline trimming cut 3 bases from V and 5 bases from J; bases unmatched to any gene: 10. CDR1 MNHEY and CDR2 SMNVEV come from the germline V gene (reference sequence). The CDR3 sequence: CASSFSREGLHEQYF. The CDR3 coding sequence is TGTGCCAGCAGTTTTTCGAGGGAGGGCCTCCACGAGCAGTACTTC.

The chain combines TRBV9 with TRBJ1-4; possibly TRBD1 for D (5 bases). The germline CDR1 and CDR2 sequences are SGDLS and YYNGEE. V lost 0 bases to trimming and J lost 8 bases, with 11 bases between them. This CDR3 is built from 14 residues. CDR3 DNA: TGTGCCAGCAGCGTAGGCAGGGAAGGCGAAAAACTGTTTTTT. It codes for CASSVGREGEKLFF.

The chain uses TRBV7-9 and TRBJ1-4, with 7 bases matching TRBD1. With V trimmed by 0 bases and J by 7 bases, 5 bases remained unmatched. This CDR3 has 15 residues. The V gene's germline CDR1 is SEHNR and CDR2 FQNEAQ (reference sequence). CDR3 coding DNA: TGTGCCAGCAGCTTAGCCCTAGGACAGGCTGAAAAACTGTTTTTT. Residues: CASSLALGQAEKLFF.

This chain joins TRBV2 and TRBJ2-1; 7 nucleotides agree with TRBD2. J gave up 5 bases and V 8 bases, and 12 bases lay outside the gene matches. This CDR3 spans 15 amino acids. The germline CDR1 and CDR2 sequences are SNHLY and FYNNEI. DNA for the CDR3: TGTGCCAGCGGGGAGGGGTTCCCCCAGGACAATGAGCAGTTCTTC. Its protein product is CASGEGFPQDNEQFF.

This CDR3 is CASSLGGTGLFTGELFF. The CDR3 DNA reads TGCGCCAGCAGCTTGGGGGGAACGGGACTCTTCACCGGGGAGCTGTTTTTT. The chain recombines TRBV5-1 with TRBJ2-2; TRBD2 is a possible D gene (6 bases). This CDR3 comprises 17 residues. CDR1 and CDR2 (germline): SGHRS, YFSETQ. V lost 0 bases and J lost 4, with 16 bases in between.

This clone was counted only a few times. The gene calls are TRBV5-5 and TRBJ1-4, with a weak D call TRBD1 (6 bases). This CDR3 has 14 amino acids. Trimming removed 0 bases from V and 12 bases from J, with 15 bases in between. The germline CDR1 and CDR2 sequences are SGHKS and YYEKEE (reference sequence). CDR3 sequence reads: CASSLEFGPGELFF. DNA for the CDR3: TGTGCCAGCAGCTTGGAATTTGGCCCAGGGGAACTGTTTTTT.

This rearrangement joins TRBV7-9 to TRBJ2-3; 13 bases line up with TRBD2. V shed 3 bases, J shed 6 bases, and the junction held 3 bases outside the gene matches. This CDR3 spans 15 amino acids. Germline values: CDR1 SEHNR, CDR2 FQNEAQ (reference sequence). This CDR3 reads CASSFGTSGKDTQYF. CDR3 coding DNA: TGTGCCAGCAGCTTTGGGACTAGCGGGAAGGATACGCAGTATTTT.

The chain employs TRBV7-9 and TRBJ2-7; tentatively, D is TRBD2 (6 bases). Germline loops: CDR1 SEHNR, CDR2 FQNEAQ (reference sequence). The V end lost 5 bases, the J end lost 7 bases, and 15 bases lay between the germline ends. The CDR3 has 13 amino acids. The CDR3 DNA follows: TGTGCCAGCAGCCTCGGGAGTGCGGGGGAGCAGTACGTC. Its protein product is CASSLGSAGEQYV.

The genes are TRBV7-2 and TRBJ1-5; unclear D gene. CDR3 size: 13 residues. Trimming shortened V by 4 bases and J by 7 bases, and 11 bases separated the two germline ends. Germline V gene sequence: CDR1 SGHTA, CDR2 FQGNSA. The CDR3 region has the DNA TGTGCCAGCAGCTCGGGATTGCGCCAGCCCCAGCATTTT. As protein: CASSSGLRQPQHF.

J is TRBJ2-2 and V is TRBV5-4; possibly TRBD1 for D (6 bases). V gave up 4 bases and J gave up 0 bases, with 10 bases separating them. This CDR3 has 15 residues. Germline V CDR1 and CDR2: SGHNT, YYREEE (reference sequence). The CDR3 DNA is TGTGCCAGCAGCCAAAGGACAGCGAACACCGGGGAGCTGTTTTTT. Protein: CASSQRTANTGELFF. The full variable domain, with the rest looked up from reference TRBV5-4 and TRBJ2-2, is ETGVTQSPTHLIKTRGQQVTLRCSSQSGHNTVSWYQQALGQGPQFIFQYYREEENGRGNFPPRFSGLQFPNYSSELNVNALELDDSALYLCASSQRTANTGELFFGEGSRLTVL.

The chain carries TRBV4-1 and TRBJ2-3; the D gene is possibly TRBD2 (6 bases). Trimming shortened V by 1 base and J by 6 bases, and 17 bases separated the two germline ends. CDR1 is MGHRA, CDR2 YSYEKL, per germline. The CDR3 loop spans 16 amino acids. The CDR3 is CASSQGTGLRADTQYF. The CDR3 DNA reads TGCGCCAGCAGCCAAGGAACGGGACTCCGGGCGGATACGCAGTATTTT.

The CDR3 DNA reads TGCAGCGTCGGGGAGACCCAGTACTTC. Amino acid sequence: CSVGETQYF. The genes are TRBV29-1 and TRBJ2-5; no definite D call. There are 9 residues in the CDR3. Germline assignment: CDR1 SQVTM and CDR2 ANQGSEA. Trimming stripped 6 bases from V and 5 bases from J, with 4 bases between.

The rearrangement uses TRBV7-3 and TRBJ2-2; D might be TRBD1 or TRBD2, each matching 5 bases. The CDR3 has 14 residues. Looked up from germline, CDR1 is SGHTA and CDR2 is FQGTGA. V shed 5 bases and J shed 8 bases, with 15 bases lying between them. The CDR3 sequence is CASSPGRGSGELFF. The CDR3 DNA is TGTGCCAGCAGCCCGGGACGGGGATCGGGGGAGCTGTTTTTT.

The genes are TRBV5-1 and TRBJ2-3, with TRBD2 identical over 8 bases. The CDR3 length is 15 residues. The trim removed 4 bases at V and 1 base at J, leaving 5 bases unmatched. Germline assignment: CDR1 SGHRS and CDR2 YFSETQ. The CDR3 DNA is TGCGCCAGCAGCATTCAAGCGGGGGGCACAGATACGCAGTATTTT. Translating gives CASSIQAGGTDTQYF.

In DNA, the CDR3 is TGTGCCAGCAGCTCGACAGGGTCAGGTATTTCTGAAGCTTTCTTT. As protein: CASSSTGSGISEAFF. The chain is built from TRBV7-3 and TRBJ1-1; 7 positions agree with TRBD1. Losses at the gene ends were 4 bases for V and 6 bases for J; bases not matched to a gene: 11. The germline V gene has CDR1 SGHTA and CDR2 FQGTGA. CDR3 length: 15 residues.

V and J are TRBV5-1 and TRBJ2-5; 8 bases are shared with TRBD2. Trimming took 0 bases from V and 5 from J; bases not matched to a gene: 6. The CDR3 sequence is 15 residues long. Looked up from germline, CDR1 is SGHRS and CDR2 is YFSETQ. The CDR3 region is CASSLGGGQLETQYF. DNA of the CDR3: TGCGCCAGCAGCTTGGGCGGGGGGCAGTTGGAGACCCAGTACTTC.

The chain has TRBV21-1 and TRBJ1-1. TRBV21-1 is an annotated pseudogene. CDR3 length: 17 amino acids. CDR3 in amino acids: CASSPPGGRGAATEAFF. The CDR3 DNA sequence: TGTGCCAGCAGCCCGCCAGGCGGGAGGGGGGCCGCAACTGAAGCTTTCTTT.

A few counts support this clone. J is TRBJ2-2 and V is TRBV2, with D possibly matching TRBD1 (5 bases). Trimming stripped 4 bases from V and 3 bases from J, with 9 bases between. This CDR3 comprises 14 residues. The germline CDR1 and CDR2 sequences are SNHLY and FYNNEI. DNA for the CDR3: TGTGCCAGCAGTGGTCAGGGCGACACCGGGGAGCTGTTTTTT. The encoded protein is CASSGQGDTGELFF.

The CDR3 spells CASSFLAGGSTDTQYF. The CDR3 nucleotides are TGTGCCAGCAGCTTTTTAGCGGGGGGCTCCACAGATACGCAGTATTTT. The J gene is TRBJ2-3, the V gene TRBV7-6; the match to TRBD2 covers 10 bases. J lost 2 bases, V lost 3 bases, and 5 bases had no gene match. CDR1 and CDR2 (germline): SGHVS, FNYEAQ. The CDR3 consists of 16 residues.

The V and J genes are TRBV7-2 and TRBJ2-5, with 9 bases lining up with TRBD1. Germline assignment: CDR1 SGHTA and CDR2 FQGNSA. The ends lost 5 bases at V and 4 bases at J; junction bases unmatched: 20. The CDR3 sequence is 19 residues long. The CDR3 region is CASSLFGVGTGRLGETQYF. The DNA of the CDR3 is TGTGCCAGCAGCCTATTCGGGGTTGGGACAGGGCGCCTGGGAGAGACCCAGTACTTC. Filled out from reference TRBV7-2 and TRBJ2-5, the complete variable domain reads GAGVSQSPSNKVTEKGKDVELRCDPISGHTALYWYRQSLGQGLEFLIYFQGNSAPDKSGLPSDRFSAERTGGSVSTLTIQRTQQEDSAVYLCASSLFGVGTGRLGETQYFGPGTRLLVL.

V usage is TRBV19 and J usage is TRBJ1-1; possible D gene TRBD1, 6 bases. V lost 0 bases, J lost 7 bases, and 12 bases lay in between. Germline V lookup: CDR1 LNHDA, CDR2 SQIVND (reference sequence). The CDR3 runs 14 residues. The DNA for the CDR3 is TGTGCCAGTAGTATAGATCACAGGGTACATGAAGCTTTCTTT. Translation: CASSIDHRVHEAFF.

As for this clone: The sample holds other DNA sequences that translate to the same CDR3. The chain is built from TRBV6-6 and TRBJ2-7, with 9 bases identical to TRBD1. Per the germline V gene, CDR1 is MNHNY and CDR2 is SVGAGI (reference sequence). V was clipped by 6 bases and J by 0 bases; unmatched bases: 6. The CDR3 has 15 residues. The CDR3 region has the DNA TGTGCCAGCAGCCCGGGACAGGGCTACTCCTACGAGCAGTACGTC. This codes for CASSPGQGYSYEQYV.

The V call is TRBV28, the J call TRBJ1-2, with 7 bases aligning to TRBD1. The CDR3 has 15 residues. CDR1 MDHEN and CDR2 SYDVKM come from the germline V gene. V lost 7 bases to trimming and J lost 0 bases; unmatched junction nucleotides: 8. The chain's CDR3 is CASIPGTATNYGYTF. The CDR3 nucleotides are TGTGCCAGCATCCCCGGGACAGCCACTAACTATGGCTACACCTTC.

The chain couples TRBV18 to TRBJ2-3; no reliable D call. Germline V lookup: CDR1 KGHSH, CDR2 LQKENI. V lost 6 bases, J lost 2 bases, and 9 bases lay in between. The CDR3 consists of 13 residues. The CDR3 nucleotides are TGTGCCAGCTCCCCGACATTCACAGATACGCAGTATTTT. Translated, it gives CASSPTFTDTQYF.

The chain joins TRBV28 to TRBJ2-5; D may be TRBD1 (5 bases). The germline CDR1 and CDR2 sequences are MDHEN and SYDVKM. Trimming removed 8 bases at V and 1 base at J, with 8 bases between. This CDR3 is built from 12 residues. In DNA form, the CDR3 reads TGTGCCAGCGGGGCGCGCCAAGAGACCCAGTACTTC. Translated, it gives CASGARQETQYF.

The genes are TRBV10-3 and TRBJ2-3; TRBD1 matches 10 bases. Looked up from germline, CDR1 is ENHRY and CDR2 is SYGVKD. The trim removed 6 bases at V and 4 bases at J, leaving 7 bases unmatched. The CDR3 loop spans 15 amino acids. In nucleotides, the CDR3 is TGTGCCATCAGGGCAGGACAGGGGGGCGCAGATACGCAGTATTTT. It is translated as CAIRAGQGGADTQYF.

This clone was detected once. The V call is TRBV28, the J call TRBJ1-2; 7 nucleotides match TRBD1. Unmatched junction bases numbered 14, after V lost 4 bases and J lost 6 bases. The germline CDR1 and CDR2 sequences are MDHEN and SYDVKM. The length of the CDR3 is 16 residues. The CDR3 loop is CASSYQGGRLVHGYTF. CDR3 coding DNA: TGTGCCAGCAGTTACCAGGGGGGGCGGTTGGTTCATGGCTACACCTTC.